This is a list of T cell receptor beta chains from one sample in a study of regulatory T cells in long-lasting Graves disease. Each CDR3 protein is one row after TCRdb ran MiXCR on the multiplex PCR reads. The sample has around 500,000 distinct CDR3 sequences, roughly 13% seen once; the top ten hold roughly 10%. The same specimen was also included in a second study, on T cells in Graves' hyperthyroidism and ophthalmopathy.

The sequencing used peripheral blood mononuclear cells (PBMCs), collected at new diagnosis, from a patient treated with antithyroid drugs. The receptors here all came from a man in his thirties or forties with Graves disease. Both conserved end residues are part of each CDR3. D genes are given only for firm matches. Some rows have no size entry. The others give once, few or many, or a class for an expanded clone.

TGTGCCAGCAGTGAGGGGACGGTTAGTGACACCGGGGAGCTGTTTTTT	CASSEGTVSDTGELFF	TRBV25-1	TRBJ2-2	-	-
TGCGCCAGCAGCTTGTCGGCTCCTCTGAGTGAGCAGTACTTC	CASSLSAPLSEQYF	TRBV5-1	TRBJ2-7	-	many
TGTGCCAGCAGTTTGTTTAGCGGGCTTAGCACAGATACGCAGTATTTT	CASSLFSGLSTDTQYF	TRBV27	TRBJ2-3	TRBD2	many
TGTGCCAGCAGTAGGACTAGCGGGAGTCTGTACTTC	CASSRTSGSLYF	TRBV11-2	TRBJ2-7	TRBD2	many
TGTGCCAGCACCCCAGGGTGGGGACAGCCCCAGCATTTT	CASTPGWGQPQHF	TRBV7-9	TRBJ1-5	-	many
TGTGCCTGGGACCCCCCGGGACGAAAACTGTTTTTT	CAWDPPGRKLFF	TRBV30	TRBJ1-4	-	many
TGTGCCAGCTGCAGACTAGCGGGGTACAATGAGCAGTTCTTC	CASCRLAGYNEQFF	TRBV11-1	TRBJ2-1	TRBD2	many
TGTGCCAGCACCCATCACCGGGACAGGGCCCGCAATGAGCAGTTCTTC	CASTHHRDRARNEQFF	TRBV5-8	TRBJ2-1	TRBD1	many
TGTGCCAGCAGTTCGGCGGGATACGACAATGAGCAGTTCTTC	CASSSAGYDNEQFF	TRBV6-5	TRBJ2-1	-	many
TGTGCCACCAGCGGACAGGGGAAGGACTCACGAGAGACCCAGTACTTC	CATSGQGKDSRETQYF	TRBV24-1	TRBJ2-5	TRBD1	many
TGTGCCAGCAGCCCCATAGCGGGAGCGATTGAGCAGTTCTTC	CASSPIAGAIEQFF	TRBV14	TRBJ2-1	TRBD2	-
TGTGCCAGCAGACTGGACAGGGGATACACCGGGGAGCTGTTTTTT	CASRLDRGYTGELFF	TRBV6-1	TRBJ2-2	TRBD1	few
TGCGCCAGCAGCCAAAGGGGACTAGCGGGAAACTACGAGCAGTACTTC	CASSQRGLAGNYEQYF	TRBV4-1	TRBJ2-7	TRBD2	-
TGCAGTGCTAGTCAGGCGTCCTACGAGCAGTACTTC	CSASQASYEQYF	TRBV20-1	TRBJ2-7	-	many
TGTGCCAGCAGTGCCCGGGACAAGTCCTACGAGCAGTACTTC	CASSARDKSYEQYF	TRBV6-1	TRBJ2-7	-	many
TGTGCCAGCAGCCAATTTTTCGGGACAGACAAGGAAAAACTGTTTTTT	CASSQFFGTDKEKLFF	TRBV14	TRBJ1-4	TRBD1	many
TGCGCCAGCAGCCAAGCGGCCTCGGGGGAGCTGTTTTTT	CASSQAASGELFF	TRBV4-1	TRBJ2-2	-	-
TGTGCCAGCAGCTCAGTATCAACAGGGTTTGGCAATCAGCCCCAGCATTTT	CASSSVSTGFGNQPQHF	TRBV7-9	TRBJ1-5	-	few
TGTGCCAGCAGCGCCCAACTAGCGGGAACTTACAATGAGCAGTTCTTC	CASSAQLAGTYNEQFF	TRBV3-1	TRBJ2-1	TRBD2	-
TGCAGCGCCGGGACAGGGGGCGTTGCGGTTCTTGATGGCTACACCTTC	CSAGTGGVAVLDGYTF	TRBV29-1	TRBJ1-2	TRBD1	many
TGTGCCAGCAGCTTGGTCCCTCGGGGAGCAGATACGCAGTATTTT	CASSLVPRGADTQYF	TRBV5-4	TRBJ2-3	-	few
TGTGCCAGCAGTTGGAAAAGGGGTGATTCACCCCTCCACTTT	CASSWKRGDSPLHF	TRBV6-9	TRBJ1-6	-	-
TGTGCCAGCAGTTTCGGGGCAGGGGGCCTTCAGCCCCAGCATTTT	CASSFGAGGLQPQHF	TRBV12-3/TRBV12-4	TRBJ1-5	TRBD1	many
TGTGCCAGCAGCCAATGGGGACAGGGACAAGAGACCCAGTACTTC	CASSQWGQGQETQYF	TRBV4-2	TRBJ2-5	TRBD1	-
TGTGCCAGCAGCTTGGAAGTTGCGGGACTAGCCCTCGCTACGCAGTATTTT	CASSLEVAGLALATQYF	TRBV5-6	TRBJ2-3	TRBD2	many
TGTGCCAGCAGCTTGCTTCTCCCTGGGGATGAGCAGTTCTTC	CASSLLLPGDEQFF	TRBV5-5	TRBJ2-1	-	many
TGTGCCAGCAGCCCTGCAGGGGACACCGGGGAGCTGTTTTTT	CASSPAGDTGELFF	TRBV7-2	TRBJ2-2	-	many
TGTGCCAGCACCGCAGGGGGCTCTGAGACCCAGTACTTC	CASTAGGSETQYF	TRBV7-9	TRBJ2-5	TRBD1	many
TGTGCCAGCAGTTCCCCGGGACAGGGGTCGAAGCCCCAGCATTTT	CASSSPGQGSKPQHF	TRBV6-9	TRBJ1-5	TRBD1	-
TGTGCCACCAGCAGAACCGACTACGAGCAGTACTTC	CATSRTDYEQYF	TRBV19	TRBJ2-7	-	many
TGCAGCGTCCAGACAGGGAAAAGCTCCTACAATGAGCAGTTCTTC	CSVQTGKSSYNEQFF	TRBV29-1	TRBJ2-1	TRBD1	few
TGTGCCAGCAGTTTATCAGGGTCAGGGGGCGCATATACGCAGTATTTT	CASSLSGSGGAYTQYF	TRBV27	TRBJ2-3	TRBD1	few
TGCGCCAGCAGCCGAGGGACAGGGGTGACAGATACGCAGTATTTT	CASSRGTGVTDTQYF	TRBV5-1	TRBJ2-3	TRBD1	few
TGCAGCGCGGGGGACAGAACCATGAACACTGAAGCTTTCTTT	CSAGDRTMNTEAFF	TRBV29-1	TRBJ1-1	TRBD1	many
TGCGCCAGCAGCTTGGTTCAACAGGGGGCGCGTGCAGATACGCAGTATTTT	CASSLVQQGARADTQYF	TRBV5-1	TRBJ2-3	TRBD1	-
TGTGCCAGCAGTCCAAGTTTTACCGGGGAGCTGTTTTTT	CASSPSFTGELFF	TRBV27	TRBJ2-2	-	few
TGTGCCAGCAGCTTAGGAGAGGGCGGGGGCGATGAGCAGTTCTTC	CASSLGEGGGDEQFF	TRBV7-8	TRBJ2-1	-	few
TGTGCCAGCTCACCCCATATGAACACTGAAGCTTTCTTT	CASSPHMNTEAFF	TRBV18	TRBJ1-1	-	many
TGTGCCAGCAGCCAGCGGACTAGCGGGAGGGATTACAATGAGCAGTTCTTC	CASSQRTSGRDYNEQFF	TRBV7-8	TRBJ2-1	TRBD2	many
TGTGCCAGCAGCCGACACACAACTGAAGCTTTCTTT	CASSRHTTEAFF	TRBV3-1	TRBJ1-1	-	many
TGTGCCATCAGTGAGAAGCAGGGTGGTGGAAACACCATATATTTT	CAISEKQGGGNTIYF	TRBV10-3	TRBJ1-3	-	-
TGCAGCGTCCGGGACAGGGGAAATGAAAAACTGTTTTTT	CSVRDRGNEKLFF	TRBV29-1	TRBJ1-4	TRBD1	-
TGTGCCAGCGGCCCCCTAGCGGGAGGCCTCTACGAGCAGTACTTC	CASGPLAGGLYEQYF	TRBV6-2/TRBV6-3	TRBJ2-7	TRBD2	many
TGTGCCAGTAGCGGGAGGGCCCCGACAGATACGCAGTATTTT	CASSGRAPTDTQYF	TRBV19	TRBJ2-3	TRBD2	-
TGTGCCAGTAGTATCGACAACACAGATACGCAGTATTTT	CASSIDNTDTQYF	TRBV19	TRBJ2-3	-	many
TGTGCCAGCAGCTTATCAGGGTCACCCTACGAGCAGTACTTC	CASSLSGSPYEQYF	TRBV11-2	TRBJ2-7	-	few
TGTGCCAGCAGCACACTGGGGGTCCCCGAGACCCAGTACTTC	CASSTLGVPETQYF	TRBV27	TRBJ2-5	-	many
TGCAGTGCTGGAGGGGGACTAGCGGGAGTGGGGACCCAGTACTTC	CSAGGGLAGVGTQYF	TRBV20-1	TRBJ2-5	TRBD2	many
TGTGCCAGCAGTTTATTAGGTTACGAGCAGTACTTC	CASSLLGYEQYF	TRBV28	TRBJ2-7	-	many
TGTGCCCCCGGACGGGGGAGGTCCTACAATGAGCAGTTCTTC	CAPGRGRSYNEQFF	TRBV19	TRBJ2-1	-	-
TGCGCCGGCAGTATGCCCACAGGGGCCGGGGAGCTGTTTTTT	CAGSMPTGAGELFF	TRBV5-1	TRBJ2-2	TRBD1	-
TGCAGTGCTAGACCTCGGAGGACCACAGATACGCAGTATTTT	CSARPRRTTDTQYF	TRBV20-1	TRBJ2-3	-	many
TGTGCCATCAGGGGGGACACCTACGAGCAGTACTTC	CAIRGDTYEQYF	TRBV10-3	TRBJ2-7	-	many
TGTGCCAGTAGTGGGGAGAATCAGCCCCAGCATTTT	CASSGENQPQHF	TRBV19	TRBJ1-5	-	few
TGCGCCAGCAGCTTGATAGCGGGACCATTGAATGAGCAGTTCTTC	CASSLIAGPLNEQFF	TRBV5-1	TRBJ2-1	TRBD2	many